One and the same sample provided the 30 T cell receptor beta chains below, sequenced in a study of graft-versus-host responses after intestinal transplantation (dated by TCRdb to the early 2020s). The library was produced with the immunoSEQ multiplex PCR assay. Sourced from immuneACCESS, this table was stored by TCRdb with only in-frame sequences that have V and J called. A share of the clones is absent; for the studies checked, an unresolved V gene accounts for under half, and the remainder has no known explanation. Within this sample are about 120,000 clones, with over 85% of them counted one time only. The ten largest clones capture roughly 0.5% of the sample. The intended sense of this specimen's time point label: cells obtained before transplantation from donor or recipient. Their antigens remain unidentified. The material was unstimulated CD8+ T cells sorted from spleen or lymph node cells, obtained before intestinal transplant. The receptors were sampled from a human donor who received an intestinal transplant.

V and J are TRBV5-6 and TRBJ2-7, with D unresolved. This CDR3 has 11 amino acids. V lost 0 bases and J lost 5, with 3 bases in between. CDR1 is SGHDT, CDR2 YYEEEE, per germline. The CDR3 nucleotides are TGTGCCAGCAGCTTGGCCAACGAGCAGTACTTC. It is translated as CASSLANEQYF.

About this clone itself: Distinct nucleotide sequences in the sample also encode this CDR3. The V and J genes are TRBV9 and TRBJ2-2; D uncertain. The CDR3 is made up of 12 amino acids. Germline CDR1 is SGDLS and CDR2 is YYNGEE. The V end was cut by 5 bases, the J end by 3 bases, with 5 bases between. The CDR3 loop reads CASSDYTGELFF. The CDR3 DNA reads as TGTGCCAGCAGTGACTACACCGGGGAGCTGTTTTTT.

With regard to this clone: Other DNA sequences in this specimen translate into the identical CDR3. The rearrangement joins TRBV4-1 to TRBJ2-5; D is undetermined. V lost 1 base and J lost 1, with 4 bases in between. Germline V gene lookup returns CDR1 MGHRA and CDR2 YSYEKL. This CDR3 comprises 13 residues. The CDR3 region is CASSQARQETQYF. In DNA, the CDR3 is TGCGCCAGCAGCCAAGCTCGCCAAGAGACCCAGTACTTC.

V usage is TRBV29-1 and J usage is TRBJ2-7; D call uncertain. Germline V gives CDR1 SQVTM, CDR2 ANQGSEA. The CDR3 contains 14 residues. Deletions cut 3 bases from V and 0 bases from J, with 12 bases between. DNA of the CDR3: TGCAGCGTTGACCTGCACGGTAGCTCCTACGAGCAGTACTTC. Translating gives CSVDLHGSSYEQYF.

Here the CDR3 DNA reads TGTGCCAGCAGCTTAGTTAGGGACAGATTACAAGAGACCCAGTACTTC. It is translated as CASSLVRDRLQETQYF. The chain carries TRBV11-2 and TRBJ2-5; TRBD1 matches at 7 bases. There are 16 residues in the CDR3. Germline lookup yields CDR1 SGHAT and CDR2 FQNNGV. The V segment lost 1 base and the J segment 2 bases; nucleotides outside the gene matches: 7.

This clone was detected only once. CDR3 sequence: CASSPNSLNTEAFF. The CDR3 bases are TGCGCCAGCAGCCCCAATAGCCTGAACACTGAAGCTTTCTTT. The genes are TRBV4-1 and TRBJ1-1; D is unresolved. V was shortened by 4 bases and J by 0 bases, with 9 bases between the two germline ends. Germline CDR1 MGHRA, CDR2 YSYEKL. The CDR3 contains 14 residues.

CDR3 sequence (DNA): TGTGCCAGCAGTGATAGGGGAGGAGGCTATGGCTACACCTTC. The encoded protein is CASSDRGGGYGYTF. This rearrangement joins TRBV6-5 to TRBJ1-2, with D possibly being TRBD1 (5 bases). V was shortened by 5 bases and J by 4 bases, with 14 bases between the two germline ends. The CDR3 extends over 14 amino acids. Looked up from germline, CDR1 is MNHEY and CDR2 is SVGAGI.

The chain has TRBV2 and TRBJ2-3; 12 bases match TRBD2. The germline gives CDR1 SNHLY, CDR2 FYNNEI. The CDR3 runs to 18 residues. The J segment lost 2 bases and the V segment lost 0 bases, leaving 6 bases of the junction unmatched. The CDR3 is CASSEALGLAGSTDTQYF. In DNA, the CDR3 is TGTGCCAGCAGTGAAGCGCTAGGACTAGCGGGGTCCACAGATACGCAGTATTTT.

The V gene is TRBV6-5, the J gene TRBJ1-1; D perhaps matches TRBD1 (5 bases). Germline assignment: CDR1 MNHEY and CDR2 SVGAGI. The CDR3 length is 14 residues. Trimming took 6 bases from V and 1 from J, leaving 12 bases between them. CDR3 protein: CASRPGSSNTEAFF. The CDR3, as DNA: TGTGCCAGCAGACCAGGGAGCTCGAACACTGAAGCTTTCTTT.

This clone has more than one count but fewer than ten. The rearrangement uses TRBV19 and TRBJ2-7; TRBD1 is a possible D gene (9 bases). V shed 7 bases and J shed 2 bases, with 18 bases lying between them. The germline gives CDR1 LNHDA, CDR2 SQIVND (reference sequence). The CDR3 contains 15 residues. The CDR3 protein is CASTTGGTGPYEQYF. For the CDR3, the DNA is TGTGCCAGTACAACGGGGGGGACAGGGCCCTACGAGCAGTACTTC.

This sequence joins TRBV10-2 and TRBJ2-3; TRBD2 aligns across 7 bases. V lost 3 bases and J lost 5; bases outside the gene matches: 8. This CDR3 region has 15 residues. Per the germline V gene, CDR1 is WSHSY and CDR2 is SAAADI. The CDR3 DNA is TGCGCCAGCAGTGATCTTGGGGGGGGTCGAGATACGCAGTATTTT. This encodes CASSDLGGGRDTQYF.

This chain links TRBV5-1 with TRBJ2-1; D remains ambiguous. Trimming pared 4 bases from V and 4 bases from J, leaving 6 bases between. Germline V CDR1 and CDR2: SGHRS, YFSETQ. The CDR3 consists of 12 residues. The CDR3 coding sequence is TGCGCCAGCAGCCTATTTTACAATGAGCAGTTCTTC. This codes for CASSLFYNEQFF.

The chain has TRBV11-2 and TRBJ1-1, with a tentative D call TRBD1 (6 bases). Germline V gives CDR1 SGHAT, CDR2 FQNNGV. Trimming took 1 base from V and 1 from J, leaving 13 bases between them. The CDR3 totals 16 residues. The CDR3 DNA is TGTGCCAGCAGCTTAGGGGCGGGGGGCAGGAACACTGAAGCTTTCTTT. Its protein is CASSLGAGGRNTEAFF.

This chain's CDR3 is CASSFRDRVYNEQFF. As DNA, the CDR3 is TGTGCCAGCTCATTTCGGGACAGGGTTTACAATGAGCAGTTCTTC. The chain couples TRBV18 to TRBJ2-1, with 9 bases identical to TRBD1. CDR1 and CDR2 (germline): KGHSH, LQKENI. J gave up 4 bases and V 5 bases, and 6 bases lay outside the gene matches. The CDR3 totals 15 residues.

This clone came up once. The J gene is TRBJ2-7, the V gene TRBV27; 11 bases agree with TRBD2. The length of the CDR3 is 17 residues. Germline CDR1 is MNHEY and CDR2 is SMNVEV (reference sequence). V lost 6 bases, J lost 4 bases, and 14 bases stayed unmatched. For the CDR3, the DNA is TGTGCCAGCAGCGTAAACTCCCAGACTAGCGGGACGTACGAGCAGTACTTC. It is translated as CASSVNSQTSGTYEQYF.

The chain combines TRBV5-4 with TRBJ1-1; D ambiguous. Germline V lookup: CDR1 SGHNT, CDR2 YYREEE (reference sequence). V lost 0 bases and J lost 0, with 9 bases in between. The CDR3 is made up of 15 amino acids. The CDR3 DNA reads as TGTGCCAGCAGCTTGGAGGCTCACCTGAACACTGAAGCTTTCTTT. Its translation: CASSLEAHLNTEAFF.

In this sample, this clone turned up once. This chain's CDR3 is CASSVRQGPHYNEQFF. The CDR3, as DNA: TGTGCCAGCAGTGTCAGACAGGGCCCCCACTACAATGAGCAGTTCTTC. V usage is TRBV25-1 and J usage is TRBJ2-1; 7 positions match TRBD1. The V segment lost 4 bases and the J segment 3 bases; nucleotides outside the gene matches: 9. From germline, CDR1 is MGHDK and CDR2 SYGVNS. The CDR3 is made up of 16 amino acids.

J is TRBJ2-5 and V is TRBV4-1, with D perhaps TRBD2 (6 bases). V lost 4 bases and J lost 2, with 17 bases in between. CDR1 and CDR2 (germline): MGHRA, YSYEKL. CDR3 length equals 16 residues. In DNA form, the CDR3 reads TGCGCCAGCAGCCGGATTTGGGCTAGCGAACAAGAGACCCAGTACTTC. Protein sequence: CASSRIWASEQETQYF.

This chain connects TRBV7-6 to TRBJ2-5; D uncertain. CDR1 is SGHVS, CDR2 FNYEAQ, per germline. The CDR3 has 15 amino acids. Trimming stripped 2 bases from V and 4 bases from J, with 14 bases between. CDR3 residues: CASSLSPEQIETQYF. The CDR3 DNA is TGTGCCAGCAGCTTATCCCCCGAACAGATAGAGACCCAGTACTTC.

The V and J genes are TRBV27 and TRBJ1-1, with a possible D match to TRBD1 (6 bases). V was shortened by 0 bases and J by 5 bases, with 13 bases between the two germline ends. This CDR3 is 15 amino acids long. The germline gives CDR1 MNHEY, CDR2 SMNVEV (reference sequence). CDR3 nucleotide sequence: TGTGCCAGCAGTTTATCGATAAGGGGGGAGACTGAAGCTTTCTTT. Protein sequence: CASSLSIRGETEAFF.

J is TRBJ2-1 and V is TRBV2; 8 nucleotides align to TRBD1. Trimming at V came to 9 bases and at J to 2 bases, leaving 3 bases not matched to a gene. There are 13 residues in the CDR3. Germline V gene lookup returns CDR1 SNHLY and CDR2 FYNNEI. The CDR3 DNA reads TGTGCCAGACTCAGGGGGCCCTACAATGAGCAGTTCTTC. As protein: CARLRGPYNEQFF.

The chain uses TRBV13 and TRBJ1-4; TRBD1 matches 8 bases. The CDR3 has 14 residues. CDR1 is PRHDT, CDR2 FYEKMQ, per germline (reference sequence). With 5 bases clipped from V and 3 bases from J, the junction kept 2 bases outside the gene matches. CDR3 nucleotides: TGTGCCAGCAGCCCGGACAGGGCTAATGAAAAACTGTTTTTT. Its translation: CASSPDRANEKLFF.

The chain employs TRBV13 and TRBJ2-1, with 10 bases aligning to TRBD2. With V trimmed by 5 bases and J by 6 bases, 7 bases remained unmatched. Germline V lookup: CDR1 PRHDT, CDR2 FYEKMQ (reference sequence). The CDR3 has 15 amino acids. In DNA form, the CDR3 reads TGTGCCAGCAGCCTAAGCGGGAGGGCCTTCAATGAGCAGTTCTTC. Translation: CASSLSGRAFNEQFF.

The genes are TRBV19 and TRBJ1-5; the match to TRBD1 covers 7 bases. The CDR3 loop spans 15 amino acids. The V segment lost 3 bases and the J segment 3 bases; nucleotides outside the gene matches: 5. Per the germline V gene, CDR1 is LNHDA and CDR2 is SQIVND (reference sequence). The chain's CDR3 is CASSIVGGYNQPQHF. CDR3 in DNA: TGTGCCAGTAGTATTGTAGGGGGCTACAATCAGCCCCAGCATTTT.

V gene TRBV30 combines with J gene TRBJ2-7; no clear D gene. This CDR3 is 11 amino acids long. V was cut by 2 bases and J by 2 bases, with 4 bases left in between. The germline V gene encodes CDR1 GTSNPN and CDR2 SVGIG (reference sequence). CDR3: CAWSSTYEQYF. CDR3 DNA: TGTGCCTGGAGTTCGACCTACGAGCAGTACTTC.

The genes are TRBV27 and TRBJ2-7; D unclear. Trimming shortened V by 8 bases and J by 3 bases, and 8 bases separated the two germline ends. The CDR3 sequence is 11 residues long. Germline V CDR1 and CDR2: MNHEY, SMNVEV (reference sequence). CDR3 in amino acids: CASGTIYEQYF. As DNA, the CDR3 is TGTGCCAGCGGCACTATCTACGAGCAGTACTTC.

The chain couples TRBV4-1 to TRBJ1-2; D uncertain. The CDR3 is made up of 16 amino acids. V was trimmed by 0 bases and J by 6 bases, leaving 17 bases between them. Germline CDR1 MGHRA, CDR2 YSYEKL. The chain's CDR3 is CASSQDQWQKYDGYTF. The CDR3 region has the DNA TGCGCCAGCAGCCAAGATCAATGGCAGAAGTATGATGGCTACACCTTC.

The V gene is TRBV5-1, the J gene TRBJ2-1, with D hard to call. CDR3 length equals 14 residues. The germline CDR1 and CDR2 sequences are SGHRS and YFSETQ. V was cut by 1 base and J by 8 bases, with 13 bases left in between. CDR3 sequence: CASSLLTLVDEQFF. The CDR3 region has the DNA TGCGCCAGCAGCTTGTTGACCCTGGTAGATGAGCAGTTCTTC.

The chain employs TRBV7-9 and TRBJ2-3; unclear D gene. Germline CDR1 is SEHNR and CDR2 is FQNEAQ (reference sequence). The length of the CDR3 is 12 residues. Trimming removed 6 bases from V and 5 bases from J, with 9 bases in between. CDR3 residues: CASRWTRDTQYF. The CDR3 DNA reads as TGTGCCAGCAGGTGGACGAGAGATACGCAGTATTTT.

This clone was detected only once. CDR3 bases: TGTGCCTGGAGTGTATCCGTGGGGACTGAAGCTTTCTTT. Its translation is CAWSVSVGTEAFF. V and J are TRBV30 and TRBJ1-1, with D hard to call. V was shortened by 0 bases and J by 5 bases, with 10 bases between the two germline ends. The V gene's germline CDR1 is GTSNPN and CDR2 SVGIG (reference sequence). The CDR3 runs 13 residues.